This T cell receptor beta chain was retrieved from a study of PD-L1 blockade in urothelial cancer. Study background: Atezolizumab, begun by patients in about 2014, was given at 1,200 mg intravenously every 3 weeks. Study-level results: Better progression-free and overall survival followed lower pretreatment blood clonality.

The table came from immunoSEQ multiplex PCR; TCRdb's copy has only in-frame clones and leaves some out. The table lists 86,000 or so clones, more than 75% of them singletons. On this clone itself: Its cognate antigen is unknown.

Time point described: pretreatment peripheral blood. Between 1 and 8 samples per patient were obtained, pretreatment and on-treatment. The receptor's source is a man in his 60s with urothelial cancer. The sample was PBMCs, taken around atezolizumab (anti-PD-L1) treatment.

The CDR3 loop is CASSPRVVAVTTGELFF. DNA of the CDR3: TGTGCCAGCAGCCCTCGGGTTGTAGCGGTGACCACCGGGGAGCTGTTTTTT. The genes are TRBV11-2 and TRBJ2-2, with D possibly being TRBD2 (6 bases). Germline loops: CDR1 SGHAT, CDR2 FQNNGV. CDR3 length: 17 residues. Trimming cost V 5 bases and J 4 bases, with 20 bases left between them.